Here is one T cell receptor (beta chain) with its context. Its antigen is undetermined. These data originate in a study of T cell responses to AZD1222 COVID-19 vaccine. CDR3 length equals 11 residues. The germline CDR1 and CDR2 sequences are KGHDR and SFDVKD. Trimming removed 9 bases from V and 7 bases from J; junction bases left unmatched: 1. Broader study findings: Close to half of all spike-specific TCRs reportedly target regions of the variants that are unmutated. Donors in the cohort were predominantly white British and more often female, and clonal diversity was possibly underestimated. Scientists sampled the repertoires only once the peak T cell response had passed.

Clones were sequenced by immunoSEQ multiplex PCR, and TCRdb holds only the in-frame ones, with some missing. The profile shows 66,000 or so clones, 79% of them singletons. The V call is TRBV24-1, the J call TRBJ2-1, with 8 bases that match TRBD1. Sample: peripheral blood, taken on day 0 of MenACWY control vaccination. This TCR was recovered from an adult in good health. The CDR3 nucleotides read TGTGCCACCCGACAGGGGAATGAGCAGTTCTTC. It specifies CATRQGNEQFF.